This TCR beta chain was identified in a study of blood T cells in healthy people across ages. The V gene's germline CDR1 is SEHNR and CDR2 FQNEAQ (reference sequence). This CDR3 has 13 residues. Trimming shortened V by 5 bases and J by 4 bases, and 8 bases separated the two germline ends. There are a few counts of this clonotype. Through a sample-barcoded 5' primer and a J-beta primer mix, a second PCR was run for about 7 to 12 cycles. Each CDR3 protein gets one entry after TCRdb re-called the 5' RACE reads with MiXCR. The table records 890,000 or so distinct CDR3 sequences, around two thirds of them present only once.

The sequence came from a man aged 30-40 years in good health. The genes are TRBV7-9 and TRBJ1-4, with D unclear. The sequenced sample was blood. In DNA form, the CDR3 reads TGTGCCAGCAGCCCCCGGCGTAATGAAAAACTGTTTTTT. Amino acids: CASSPRRNEKLFF.